This entry lists 30 T cell receptor beta chains sequenced from one sample in a study of CD8 T cells in ankylosing spondylitis. TCRdb processed the 5' RACE reads anew with MiXCR; each CDR3 protein has one entry. This sample carries fewer than 550,000 distinct CDR3 sequences, approximately 5.3% of them seen once, and the ten largest clones take under 4.5%. Study results and caveats: Made up of about eight highly homologous variants, a TCR beta motif appeared characteristic of ankylosing spondylitis blood.

These TCRs are of unknown antigen specificity. Sample: blood, either unsorted or a sorted T cell fraction (not recorded which). These receptors were collected from a male donor with ankylosing spondylitis.

There are many counts of this clonotype. The V call is TRBV5-5, the J call TRBJ2-4, with D perhaps TRBD1 (5 bases). This CDR3 is built from 16 residues. CDR1 and CDR2 (germline): SGHKS, YYEKEE (reference sequence). V was clipped by 4 bases and J by 0 bases, with 14 bases between them. CDR3 protein: CASSPGFRVAKNIQYF. The CDR3 DNA follows: TGTGCCAGCAGCCCAGGATTCAGGGTAGCCAAAAACATTCAGTACTTC.

In this sample, this clonotype turned up many times. The rearrangement links TRBV15 to TRBJ2-5; 7 positions agree with TRBD1. The CDR3 loop spans 15 amino acids. Germline V gene lookup returns CDR1 LNHNV and CDR2 YYDKDF (reference sequence). After removal of 3 bases from V and 4 bases from J, the junction contained 8 bases not matched to a gene. The CDR3, as DNA: TGTGCCACCAGCAGTAAACAGGGGACCCGAGAGACCCAGTACTTC. Amino acids: CATSSKQGTRETQYF.

This clonotype was observed at least ten times. The chain uses TRBV20-1 and TRBJ1-6; 7 nucleotides agree with TRBD1. CDR3 length equals 14 residues. CDR1 is DFQATT and CDR2 is SNEGSKA in the germline V gene (reference sequence). J gave up 9 bases and V 1 base, and 6 bases lay outside the gene matches. The CDR3 DNA follows: TGCAGTGCTAGAGTCGGGACAGCAATTTCACCCCTCCACTTT. This encodes CSARVGTAISPLHF.

This clonotype was detected ten times or more. The V call is TRBV5-1, the J call TRBJ2-1, with D perhaps TRBD1 (5 bases). V lost 0 bases and J 0 bases, leaving 10 bases between the germline ends. The CDR3 spans 16 residues. In germline, CDR1 is SGHRS, CDR2 YFSETQ. CDR3 sequence: CASSLGGGNSYNEQFF. DNA of the CDR3: TGCGCCAGCAGCTTGGGGGGCGGAAACTCCTACAATGAGCAGTTCTTC.

This clonotype was observed many times. The CDR3 is CASSLERFQETQYF. In DNA form, the CDR3 reads TGTGCCAGCAGCTTGGAGCGTTTCCAAGAGACCCAGTACTTC. The V gene is TRBV5-5, the J gene TRBJ2-5, with D unresolved. This CDR3 region has 14 residues. The V gene's germline CDR1 is SGHKS and CDR2 YYEKEE (reference sequence). V was cut by 0 bases and J by 1 base, with 7 bases left in between.

This clonotype was detected ten times or more. The genes are TRBV7-2 and TRBJ2-3; 8 positions agree with TRBD1. Germline lookup yields CDR1 SGHTA and CDR2 FQGNSA. The CDR3 length is 14 residues. J lost 5 bases, V lost 4 bases, and 5 bases had no gene match. CDR3 nucleotides: TGTGCCAGCAGCTCAGGGGGCTCGTTAGATACGCAGTATTTT. Amino acids: CASSSGGSLDTQYF.

This sequence joins TRBV3-2 and TRBJ2-3; the D call TRBD1 from the table was never checked on the DNA. TRBV3-2 is a documented pseudogene. This CDR3 has 20 residues. This chain's CDR3 is CASTQDPGNRGNLWTDTQYF. For the CDR3, the DNA is TGTGCCAGCACCCAAGATCCGGGCAACAGGGGCAACCTGTGGACAGATACGCAGTATTTT.

The table lists this clonotype with many counts. This chain connects TRBV20-1 to TRBJ2-3; 13 nucleotides align to TRBD2. V was clipped by 3 bases and J by 4 bases; unmatched bases: 4. The CDR3 spans 15 residues. Germline assignment: CDR1 DFQATT and CDR2 SNEGSKA (reference sequence). In DNA form, the CDR3 reads TGCAGTGCTAGTAGTACTAGCGGGGGGGCAGATACGCAGTATTTT. Residues: CSASSTSGGADTQYF.

This clonotype has a count of ten or more. V is TRBV5-1 and J is TRBJ1-1; 7 bases agree with TRBD1. This CDR3 region has 15 residues. The trim removed 4 bases at V and 5 bases at J, leaving 11 bases unmatched. Looked up from germline, CDR1 is SGHRS and CDR2 is YFSETQ. CDR3 amino acids: CASSRRMRGRTEAFF. The CDR3 DNA sequence: TGCGCCAGCAGCCGTCGTATGAGGGGGCGAACTGAAGCTTTCTTT.

There are many counts of this clonotype. The gene calls are TRBV7-2 and TRBJ2-1, with D possibly matching TRBD1 (6 bases). The V end was cut by 1 base, the J end by 5 bases, with 9 bases between. CDR3 length equals 14 residues. The germline CDR1 and CDR2 sequences are SGHTA and FQGNSA. For the CDR3, the DNA is TGTGCCAGCAGCTTAGTGGGGGCAGACAATGAGCAGTTCTTC. Its protein is CASSLVGADNEQFF.

This clonotype occurred a few times. The V gene is TRBV7-9, the J gene TRBJ1-2; 7 bases are a match to TRBD1. The CDR3 contains 13 residues. Trimming took 4 bases from V and 6 from J; bases not matched to a gene: 5. Germline V gives CDR1 SEHNR, CDR2 FQNEAQ (reference sequence). The CDR3 nucleotides are TGTGCCAGCAGCTCGCGACAGGGACATGGCTACACCTTC. Its translation is CASSSRQGHGYTF.

This clonotype was found many times. DNA for the CDR3: TGCAGTGTGGGTCGGGGCTCATCTAACAATCAGCCCCAGCATTTT. Protein sequence: CSVGRGSSNNQPQHF. J is TRBJ1-5 and V is TRBV20-1; a weak D match, TRBD1 (5 bases). V gave up 7 bases and J gave up 3 bases, with 19 bases separating them. This CDR3 region has 15 residues. The germline gives CDR1 DFQATT, CDR2 SNEGSKA (reference sequence).

This clonotype was found many times. This chain joins TRBV3-1 and TRBJ1-6; perhaps TRBD1 as D (6 bases). The CDR3 has 14 amino acids. Per germline, CDR1 LGHDT and CDR2 YNNKEL (reference sequence). Trimming pared 1 base from V and 7 bases from J, leaving 8 bases between. As DNA, the CDR3 is TGTGCCAGCAGCCAAGGGACAGCGAATTCACCCCTCCACTTT. Translating it yields CASSQGTANSPLHF.

The table lists this clonotype with a few counts. The rearrangement uses TRBV7-6 and TRBJ1-1, with 8 bases lining up with TRBD1. CDR1 and CDR2 (germline): SGHVS, FNYEAQ. Trimming took 5 bases from V and 4 from J; bases not matched to a gene: 12. The CDR3 length is 16 residues. The CDR3 sequence: CASSPRRTGMVTEAFF. CDR3 coding DNA: TGTGCCAGCAGCCCGCGAAGGACAGGGATGGTCACTGAAGCTTTCTTT. The whole variable domain, remainder taken from reference TRBV7-6 and TRBJ1-1, is GAGVSQSPRYKVTKRGQDVALRCDPISGHVSLYWYRQALGQGPEFLTYFNYEAQQDKSGLPNDRFSAERPEGSISTLTIQRTEQRDSAMYRCASSPRRTGMVTEAFFGQGTRLTVV.

CDR3 loop: CASSETDRKETQYF. Here the CDR3 DNA reads TGTGCCAGCAGTGAAACGGACAGGAAGGAGACCCAGTACTTC. The genes are TRBV2 and TRBJ2-5; 7 bases map to TRBD1. The CDR3 covers 14 residues. Per the germline V gene, CDR1 is SNHLY and CDR2 is FYNNEI. V was pared by 2 bases and J by 5 bases, with 5 bases of the junction left unmatched.

This clonotype occurred many times. The CDR3 DNA reads as TGCAGCGTTGGACTAGCGGGAGTATACAATGAGCAGTTCTTC. Amino acids: CSVGLAGVYNEQFF. The rearrangement uses TRBV29-1 and TRBJ2-1; 12 nucleotides line up with TRBD2. The V and J ends lost 4 bases and 4 bases, in that order; junction bases with no gene match: 2. CDR1 SQVTM and CDR2 ANQGSEA come from the germline V gene. The CDR3 length is 14 residues.

This clonotype was observed many times. CDR3: CASTAGTAFYGYTF. The CDR3 nucleotides are TGTGCCAGCACCGCCGGGACAGCCTTCTATGGCTACACCTTC. V is TRBV25-1 and J is TRBJ1-2; TRBD1 aligns across 7 bases. V lost 7 bases to trimming and J lost 4 bases; unmatched junction nucleotides: 9. Germline-derived CDR1 and CDR2 are MGHDK and SYGVNS. The CDR3 covers 14 residues.

The table lists this clonotype with many counts. This chain links TRBV18 with TRBJ1-1, with D uncertain. The CDR3 totals 16 residues. V was cut by 2 bases and J by 1 base, with 14 bases left in between. The germline gives CDR1 KGHSH, CDR2 LQKENI. CDR3 nucleotide sequence: TGTGCCAGCTCACCAGTCCTGGGAAAGAGGAACACTGAAGCTTTCTTT. Residues: CASSPVLGKRNTEAFF.

The sample holds a few counts of this clonotype. The chain carries TRBV10-2 and TRBJ1-4, with TRBD1 matching over 8 bases. CDR3 length: 17 residues. The germline V gene has CDR1 WSHSY and CDR2 SAAADI. J was trimmed by 8 bases and V by 0 bases; bases with no gene match: 11. The CDR3 protein is CASSESIWGQEEEKLFF. CDR3 bases: TGCGCCAGCAGTGAGTCGATCTGGGGACAGGAGGAGGAAAAACTGTTTTTT.

This clonotype was observed at least ten times. The V and J genes are TRBV29-1 and TRBJ1-1; D remains ambiguous. This CDR3 has 14 amino acids. V gave up 5 bases and J gave up 0 bases, with 13 bases separating them. Germline lookup yields CDR1 SQVTM and CDR2 ANQGSEA. Here the CDR3 reads CSVLTRALNTEAFF. The CDR3, as DNA: TGCAGCGTTCTCACCCGAGCCTTGAACACTGAAGCTTTCTTT.

This clonotype has at least ten counts. This chain links TRBV29-1 with TRBJ2-1, with 9 nucleotides matching TRBD1. Trimming removed 2 bases from V and 10 bases from J; junction bases left unmatched: 3. Germline V gene data show CDR1 as SQVTM and CDR2 as ANQGSEA. This CDR3 is 12 amino acids long. The CDR3: CSVERTGDEQFF. The CDR3, as DNA: TGCAGCGTTGAACGGACAGGGGACGAGCAGTTCTTC.

In this sample, this clonotype turned up many times. The genes are TRBV7-8 and TRBJ2-2, with TRBD2 identical over 12 bases. V shed 3 bases and J 3 bases; nucleotides not matched to a gene: 2. The CDR3 covers 16 residues. Germline V gene data show CDR1 as SGHVS and CDR2 as FQNEAQ. The DNA for the CDR3 is TGTGCCAGCAGCTTCGGACTAGCGGGGTACACCGGGGAGCTGTTTTTT. Its protein product is CASSFGLAGYTGELFF.

This clonotype appeared a few times. The rearrangement uses TRBV6-2 or TRBV6-3 and TRBJ2-1; possibly TRBD1 for D (6 bases). Germline V gene data show CDR1 as MNHEY and CDR2 as SVGEGT. The V end was cut by 4 bases, the J end by 0 bases, with 13 bases between. The CDR3 has 16 amino acids. CDR3 in DNA: TGTGCCAGCAGTTCCTGGACAGTACGCTCCTACAATGAGCAGTTCTTC. It encodes CASSSWTVRSYNEQFF.

This clonotype was found many times. The chain uses TRBV7-2 and TRBJ2-3; tentative D call: TRBD1 (5 bases). Trimming removed 1 base from V and 2 bases from J, with 10 bases in between. The CDR3 is made up of 15 amino acids. CDR1 is SGHTA, CDR2 FQGNSA, per germline. In DNA form, the CDR3 reads TGTGCCAGCAGCTTAGTGGGGCAGGCCACAGATACGCAGTATTTT. Encoded protein: CASSLVGQATDTQYF.

This clonotype occurred many times. The rearrangement links TRBV7-9 to TRBJ1-2; D uncertain. CDR3 length: 12 amino acids. The V gene's germline CDR1 is SEHNR and CDR2 FQNEAQ (reference sequence). V gave up 1 base and J gave up 8 bases, with 8 bases separating them. The CDR3 reads CASSLEGLGYTF. The CDR3 region has the DNA TGTGCCAGCAGCTTAGAGGGCTTGGGCTACACCTTC.

This clonotype has a count of ten or more. The rearrangement links TRBV4-3 to TRBJ1-1, with D possibly TRBD1 on 5 matching bases. Trimming took 4 bases from V and 5 from J, leaving 17 bases between them. CDR3 size: 15 residues. Germline V gene sequence: CDR1 LGHNA, CDR2 YSLEER. CDR3 residues: CASSRAWGSETEAFF. CDR3 bases: TGCGCCAGCAGCCGAGCTTGGGGGTCAGAGACTGAAGCTTTCTTT.

This clonotype has a count of ten or more. The J gene is TRBJ1-4, the V gene TRBV20-1, with D tentatively TRBD1 (6 bases). This CDR3 has 14 amino acids. Trimming pared 5 bases from V and 0 bases from J, leaving 10 bases between. The germline CDR1 and CDR2 sequences are DFQATT and SNEGSKA (reference sequence). CDR3 DNA: TGCAGTGCTCTTCGGACAGCAACTAATGAAAAACTGTTTTTT. Its protein product is CSALRTATNEKLFF.

This clonotype was seen many times. This rearrangement joins TRBV28 to TRBJ2-1; TRBD2 might be the D (6 bases). This CDR3 has 13 residues. Germline CDR1 and CDR2: MDHEN and SYDVKM. The V end lost 5 bases, the J end lost 7 bases, and 12 bases lay between the germline ends. The chain's CDR3 is CASSLAAGNEQFF. Here the CDR3 DNA reads TGTGCCAGCAGTCTCGCGGCGGGGAATGAGCAGTTCTTC.

In this sample, this clonotype turned up many times. The rearrangement uses TRBV20-1 and TRBJ1-5, with D uncertain. The CDR3 consists of 16 residues. V dropped 3 bases and J dropped 0 bases, with 15 bases sitting between them. Germline-derived CDR1 and CDR2 are DFQATT and SNEGSKA (reference sequence). CDR3 protein: CSARREGPYSNQPQHF. The CDR3 bases are TGCAGTGCTAGGAGAGAAGGACCTTATAGCAATCAGCCCCAGCATTTT.

This clonotype showed up many times. This chain connects TRBV9 to TRBJ1-2; a weak D match, TRBD1 (5 bases). With 0 bases removed from V and 4 bases from J, the gap between germline ends came to 16 bases. This CDR3 comprises 16 residues. The germline gives CDR1 SGDLS, CDR2 YYNGEE. For the CDR3, the DNA is TGTGCCAGCAGCGTAGATTTTCGGGGGGATCGCTATGGCTACACCTTC. Translation gives CASSVDFRGDRYGYTF.